The count of the clone carrying this TCR beta chain is one. One end of the junction varies from germline; a read error may be responsible. This sample is drawn from a study of blood T cell repertoires in COVID-19. The CDR3 has 15 amino acids. Germline lookup yields CDR1 SGHRS and CDR2 YFSETQ. Per the original methods: Quantification of nucleated cells was approximated via reference gene primer amplification. Assay used: immunoSEQ multiplex PCR; TCRdb lists only in-frame clones, some missing. For V, J and clone size, that table is used; D and trimming come from the DNA. The sample shows 250,000 to 350,000 clones, around 90% of them seen only once.

The chain recombines TRBV5-1 with TRBJ2-6, with D possibly matching TRBD2 (6 bases). Sample: PBMCs or T cells enriched from blood (not recorded which). This TCR derives from a woman in her thirties or forties who had recovered from COVID-19. CDR3 DNA: TGCGCCAGCTGCTTTGGGGGGACCGGGGCCAACGTCCTGACTTTC. It specifies CASCFGGTGANVLTF.